A selection of T cell receptor beta chains follows, all from one sample in a study of T-cell reconstitution after alpha-beta-depleted transplantation in children. One entry per CDR3 protein, called by TCRdb with MiXCR from the PCR reads. Of 200,000 to 300,000 distinct CDR3 sequences in the sample, 6.5% to 10% were seen once. Sequences were derived from PBMCs, mostly from graft donor cells, sampled 180 days after TCRalphabeta/CD19-depleted stem cell transplant. These receptors originate from a male patient between 10 and 17 years old who had a stem cell transplant for acute lymphoblastic leukemia, so the T cells may come from the graft donor. CDR3s include the opening cysteine and the closing phenylalanine or tryptophan.

J	V	CDR3
TRBJ1-5	TRBV20-1	CSARDLQGNQPQHF
TRBJ2-7	TRBV2	CASQGLAASSYEQYF
TRBJ2-7	TRBV27	CASSFKLGATYEQYF
TRBJ2-5	TRBV20-1	CSARDGTGHQETQYF
TRBJ2-3	TRBV27	CASSLPDGSDTQYF
TRBJ1-3	TRBV7-3	CASSLSTTDVSGNTIYF
TRBJ2-5	TRBV27	CASSLSLGRGEETQYF
TRBJ2-1	TRBV7-8	CASSWGLAGEGRTNEQFF
TRBJ2-1	TRBV5-1	CASTTFPRPGQEQFF
TRBJ1-5	TRBV6-5	CASSRLNQPQHF
TRBJ2-5	TRBV20-1	CSARDGGTPQETQYF
TRBJ1-2	TRBV20-1	CSASSLDTRYGYTF
TRBJ1-5	TRBV10-2	CASSEPGRDQPQHF
TRBJ2-7	TRBV18	CASSLRDNSYEQYF
TRBJ2-5	TRBV7-7	CASSLFSGRITETQYF
TRBJ1-2	TRBV7-8	CASSLSPTGGYGYTF